This entry concerns a single TCR beta chain. These data come from a study of blood T cell repertoires in COVID-19. Study-level background: COVID-19 samples collected from the United States, Italy and Spain covered acute and convalescent phases. T cells, B-cell-depleted T cells, or PBMCs supplied cDNA or gDNA.

Authors' analysis steps: Quantification of nucleated cells was approximated via reference gene primer amplification. The protocol was immunoSEQ multiplex PCR, while the TCRdb copy is restricted to in-frame clones and leaves out a portion. V and J calls and clone size are copied from that table; D and trimming were computed from the DNA. The sample has some 200,000 clones; about 86% are singletons. There are 13 residues in the CDR3. The V gene's germline CDR1 is LNHDA and CDR2 SQIVND (reference sequence). Trimming took 5 bases from V and 5 from J, leaving 10 bases between them. The sequencing input was peripheral blood. The TCR sequence derives from a woman aged 18 to 35 who had recovered from COVID-19. V and J are TRBV19 and TRBJ2-1; no definite D call. The CDR3 sequence is CASSHYKDNEQFF. CDR3 in DNA: TGTGCCAGTAGTCATTACAAAGACAATGAGCAGTTCTTC.